This T cell receptor (beta chain) was sequenced during a study of beta chain features in type 1 diabetes (dated by TCRdb to 2016 to 2018). For the wider study: Patients and healthy donors did not differ in mean age, gender distribution, total cell number or subset yield. In the study, recently diagnosed type 1 diabetes patients and matched healthy donors were compared on the TCRB repertoires of their sorted circulating CD4+ T cell subsets. A total of roughly 100 million sorted cells were examined across all samples, and a strong correlation was observed between cell number per subset and RNA yield. Naive and central memory subsets were obtained from all 30 or so donors, but regulatory and stem cell-like memory subsets were isolated from only 8 patients and roughly eight healthy donors. Summary of the overall study and its limitations: Sequencing cDNA rather than genomic DNA could over-represent highly expressing activated cells, although activation and CD3 levels did not differ between groups. At VDJ recombination sites, patients with type 1 diabetes made fewer insertions and deleted more nucleotides, a pattern implying thymic rearrangement abnormalities. Naive, central memory and regulatory TCRB repertoires appeared more similar among patients than among healthy donors. HLA sub-analyses involved small numbers of individuals, so any influence of HLA type on TCRB rearrangement remained unresolved. Type 1 diabetes patients showed a moderate but significant shortening of TCRB CDR3 length in all four CD4+ subsets. Shorter templates might have been favored by PCR, but patient and control samples were amplified and corrected together, so both groups would have been affected equally by any skew.

This clone was counted between two and nine times. The antigen it recognizes is unknown. Per-base qualities were not stored, and no clone one base away is much larger. The entire amount of isolated RNA was reverse transcribed using the High Capacity cDNA Reverse Transcription Kit, so the sequenced TCRB transcripts were expressed ones. Deep immunoSEQ sequencing was applied to naive, central memory and regulatory T cell samples, giving an average of roughly 3.6 million total reads per sample. After sorted cells were lysed in RLT buffer, RNA was extracted with DNase-treated RNeasy Micro or Mini kits, with the choice depending on cell number. Each cell subset was processed separately to prevent cross-contamination, with patient and healthy donor samples processed together. The immunoSEQ multiplex PCR was used to amplify TCRB sequences from cDNA, generating 87-bp fragments that spanned the CDR3 region. The amplicons were sequenced using the Illumina HiSeq platform. The authors processed their data as follows. Synthetic template baselines were used to correct PCR bias computationally, reads within Hamming distance 2 were collapsed together, and singletons that could not be merged were discarded. By aligning reads against IMGT, V, D and J genes, CDR3 length, and insertions or deletions at six rearrangement sites were assigned. Clonotype counts were normalized to sorted cell number within each subset before computing true diversity and Gini coefficients with the tcR R package. The overlap coefficient, calculated on TCRB nucleotide sequences, was used to quantify repertoire sharing. Out-of-frame TCRB sequences from naive cells were analyzed as a proxy for the pre-selection repertoire. TCRdb took this table from immuneACCESS and kept in-frame rearrangements with V and J called. Such tables lack part of the clones; where checked against another copy, unresolved V genes explain under half of the gap, and the rest is unexplained. V and J calls and clone size come straight from that table; D and trimming were deduced from the DNA. Recorded for this sample are 350,000 to 450,000 clones; about 14% of them occurred a single time. The ten biggest clones cover roughly 0.04% of the sample.

A single peripheral blood draw of around 120 mL on average was collected from each donor into heparinised tubes. Naive, central memory, regulatory and stem cell-like memory CD4+ T cells were sorted on a BD FACSAria II using a panel including CD45RO, CCR7, CD25, CD127, CD95 and CD27. A purity above 95% was achieved for all sorted populations. PBMCs were isolated immediately by Lymphoprep density gradient centrifugation and stained directly without culture. Samples were stained and sorted in pairs, with one healthy donor and one patient per experiment, so that batch effects were minimized. The germline ends are 13 bases apart after V is trimmed by 7 bases and J by 9 bases. The CDR1 and CDR2 encoded by the germline V gene are SNHLY and FYNNEI. CDR3 length: 12 amino acids, cysteine to phenylalanine. Only the CDR3 part of the read is kept: 36 bases, read in frame from the first base.

This receptor was identified in a man aged 25-40 years in good health. The sample consisted of naive CD4+ T cells from blood. Per the publication, the cell subset or site label means: true naive CD4+ T cells. The V gene is TRBV2 and the J gene is TRBJ2-1; the D segment could be TRBD1, given 6 matching bases. The CDR3 protein: CASMAGVGEQFF. The nucleotide sequence reads as follows: TGTGCCAGCATGGCAGGGGTCGGTGAGCAGTTCTTC.